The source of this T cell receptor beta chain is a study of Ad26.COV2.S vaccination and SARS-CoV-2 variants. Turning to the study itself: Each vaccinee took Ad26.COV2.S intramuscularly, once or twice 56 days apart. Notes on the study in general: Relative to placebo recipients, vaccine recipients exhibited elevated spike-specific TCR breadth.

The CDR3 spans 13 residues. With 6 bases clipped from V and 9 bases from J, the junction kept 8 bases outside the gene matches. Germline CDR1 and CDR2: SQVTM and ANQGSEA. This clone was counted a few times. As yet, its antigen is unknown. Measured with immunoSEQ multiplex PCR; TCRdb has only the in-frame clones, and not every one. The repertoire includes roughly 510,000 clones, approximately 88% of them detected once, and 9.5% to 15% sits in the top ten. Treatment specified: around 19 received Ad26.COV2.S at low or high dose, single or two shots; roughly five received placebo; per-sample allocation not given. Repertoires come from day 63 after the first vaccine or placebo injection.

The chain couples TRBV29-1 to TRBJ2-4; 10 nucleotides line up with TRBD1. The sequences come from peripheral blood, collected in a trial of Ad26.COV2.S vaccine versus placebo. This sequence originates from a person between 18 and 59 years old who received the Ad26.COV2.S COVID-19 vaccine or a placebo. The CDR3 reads CSVLTGGLGIQYF. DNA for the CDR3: TGCAGCGTATTGACAGGGGGCCTGGGCATTCAGTACTTC. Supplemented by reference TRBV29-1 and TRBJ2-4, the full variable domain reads SAVISQKPSRDICQRGTSLTIQCQVDSQVTMMFWYRQQPGQSLTLIATANQGSEATYESGFVIDKFPISRPNLTFSTLTVSNMSPEDSSIYLCSVLTGGLGIQYFGAGTRLSVL.